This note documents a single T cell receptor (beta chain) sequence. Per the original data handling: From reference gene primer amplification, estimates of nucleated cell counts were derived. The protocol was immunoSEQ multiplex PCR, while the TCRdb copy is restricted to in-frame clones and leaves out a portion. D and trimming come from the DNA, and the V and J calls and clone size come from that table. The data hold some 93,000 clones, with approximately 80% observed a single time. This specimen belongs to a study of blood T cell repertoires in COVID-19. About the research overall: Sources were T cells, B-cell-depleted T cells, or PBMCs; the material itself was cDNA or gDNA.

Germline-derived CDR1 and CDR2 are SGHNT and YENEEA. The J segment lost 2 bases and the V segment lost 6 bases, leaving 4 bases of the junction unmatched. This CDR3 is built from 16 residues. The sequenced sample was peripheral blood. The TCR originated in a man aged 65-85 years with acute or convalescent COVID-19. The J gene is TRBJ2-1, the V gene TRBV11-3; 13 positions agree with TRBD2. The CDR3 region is CASSSGTSGAYNEQFF. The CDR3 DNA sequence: TGTGCCAGCAGTTCCGGGACTAGCGGGGCCTACAATGAGCAGTTCTTC.